The 10 T cell receptor beta chains reported below all come from one sample, sequenced in a study of post-analysis software for immune sequencing data. Findings and caveats of the study: Controls had lower frequencies than patients of four or five TRBV segments, which included TRBV5-6, TRBV5-1 and TRBV20-1.

These receptors' targets are unknown. Unique molecular identifiers tagged the TCR beta cDNA libraries. Each CDR3 protein is one row after TCRdb ran MiXCR on the PCR reads. The sample contains about 680,000 distinct CDR3 sequences, 55% to 60% of which appear only once. The sample comprised blood. Receptors were obtained from a girl aged 2-9 years with multiple sclerosis.

The chain is built from TRBV5-1 and TRBJ2-4; 7 bases match TRBD1. Gene TRBJ2-7 matches the end of the DNA better, so the J call may be wrong. In germline, CDR1 is SGHRS, CDR2 YFSETQ. This CDR3 is 12 amino acids long. The CDR3 region has the DNA TGCGCCAGCACGTCTACAGGGGACGAGCAGTACTTC. This translates into CASTSTGDEQYF.

On this clonotype itself: The junction departs from germline at one end; a sequencing error may be responsible. J is TRBJ2-3 and V is TRBV5-1, with 11 bases fitting TRBD2. Per germline, CDR1 SGHRS and CDR2 YFSETQ. The CDR3 is 17 amino acids. CDR3 in amino acids: CAGSPGLAGIPTDTQYF. The CDR3 DNA sequence: TGCGCCGGCAGCCCAGGACTAGCGGGTATCCCTACAGATACGCAGTATTTT.

The chain carries TRBV3-1 and TRBJ1-4; maybe TRBD1 (5 bases). CDR3 length equals 13 residues. The germline gives CDR1 LGHDT, CDR2 YNNKEL (reference sequence). Trimming pared 3 bases from V and 11 bases from J, leaving 13 bases between. DNA for the CDR3: TGTGCCAGCAGCCAGACCCCCCGGGACAAACTGTTTTTT. This sequence encodes CASSQTPRDKLFF. Full variable domain (missing parts from reference TRBV3-1 and TRBJ1-4): DTAVSQTPKYLVTQMGNDKSIKCEQNLGHDTMYWYKQDSKKFLKIMFSYNNKELIINETVPNRFSPKSPDKAHLNLHINSLELGDSAVYFCASSQTPRDKLFFGSGTQLSVL.

V is TRBV2 and J is TRBJ2-1; weak D call: TRBD1 (5 bases). The germline CDR1 and CDR2 sequences are SNHLY and FYNNEI. The CDR3 length is 20 residues. Trimming cost V 4 bases and J 7 bases, with 32 bases left between them. CDR3 nucleotides: TGTGCCAGCAGTGGAGAAGGGGCACTGGCCCTCCAGGAAAGGAGAAATGAGCAGTTCTTC. Amino acid sequence: CASSGEGALALQERRNEQFF.

The rearrangement links TRBV12-3 or TRBV12-4 to TRBJ2-1, with 10 positions matching TRBD1. The CDR3 totals 15 residues. The ends lost 7 bases at V and 4 bases at J; junction bases unmatched: 7. The CDR3 here is CASTKGQGLYNEQFF. In DNA, the CDR3 is TGTGCCAGCACCAAGGGACAGGGGCTTTACAATGAGCAGTTCTTC.

The chain carries TRBV6-5 and TRBJ2-3; a weak D match, TRBD2 (6 bases). Germline V gene lookup returns CDR1 MNHEY and CDR2 SVGAGI. Trimming shortened V by 7 bases and J by 2 bases, and 13 bases separated the two germline ends. This CDR3 has 14 amino acids. In DNA, the CDR3 is TGTGCCAGCAAGGTGCGGGATTACACAGATACGCAGTATTTT. This translates into CASKVRDYTDTQYF.

The rearrangement joins TRBV20-1 to TRBJ2-7, with a weak D call TRBD2 (5 bases). Judging by the DNA end, TRBJ2-5 fits better; the J call may be wrong. This CDR3 is 10 amino acids long. Germline CDR1 reads DFQATT; CDR2 reads SNEGSKA (reference sequence). The CDR3: CSSTRETQYF. In DNA, the CDR3 is TGCAGTTCTACTAGGGAGACCCAGTACTTC.

This rearrangement joins TRBV5-6 to TRBJ2-7; perhaps TRBD2 as D (5 bases). V gave up 5 bases and J gave up 0 bases, with 12 bases separating them. The CDR3 spans 14 residues. Germline V gene data show CDR1 as SGHDT and CDR2 as YYEEEE. The CDR3 DNA sequence: TGTGCCAGCAGGAAGACGGGGAGCTCCTACGAGCAGTACTTC. Translating gives CASRKTGSSYEQYF.

In its sample, this clonotype was seen a few times. The chain links TRBV29-1 to TRBJ2-1; 8 bases are shared with TRBD1. The CDR3 is made up of 13 amino acids. Germline loops: CDR1 SQVTM, CDR2 ANQGSEA. The junction had 8 bases not matched to a gene; V was cut back by 8 bases and J by 5 bases. The CDR3 DNA is TGCAGCACTAAGGGACAGGTCGACAATGAGCAGTTCTTC. Protein: CSTKGQVDNEQFF.

This chain connects TRBV27 to TRBJ2-7; a weak D match, TRBD2 (6 bases). The CDR3 is made up of 15 amino acids. V lost 3 bases to trimming and J lost 5 bases, with 17 bases between them. CDR1 is MNHEY and CDR2 is SMNVEV in the germline V gene (reference sequence). In nucleotides, the CDR3 is TGTGCCAGCAGTTTGCTTGGGGACTTAGGGAACGAGCAGTACTTC. It translates to CASSLLGDLGNEQYF.